This T cell receptor (beta chain) was sequenced for a study of T cell changes during pregnancy in multiple sclerosis. Method: immunoSEQ multiplex PCR; TCRdb's copy keeps in-frame clones and lacks some. The sample includes about 48,000 clones, around 94% of them seen just once. Germline V gives CDR1 SGHRS, CDR2 YFSETQ. Trimming took off 2 bases at V and 0 bases at J, with 11 bases between the two ends. This CDR3 region has 15 residues. This sequence originates from a female donor with multiple sclerosis, enrolled in a pregnancy study. V usage is TRBV5-1 and J usage is TRBJ1-1; D remains unclear. The material sequenced was CD4+ T cells from peripheral blood mononuclear cells, taken in the first trimester of pregnancy. CDR3 protein: CASSFQALVNTEAFF. The DNA for the CDR3 is TGCGCCAGCAGCTTCCAGGCCCTTGTGAACACTGAAGCTTTCTTT.